This T cell receptor beta chain comes out of a study of CD8+ T cells in alopecia areata. Study-wide background: For treated patients, severity scores reflected the percentage of scalp area affected. Study findings and constraints: Persistence during tofacitinib was seen for many expanded lesional clones in scalp and blood. Higher clonality and more expanded CD8+ clones appeared in lesional than normal scalp.

After isolation, RNA underwent reverse transcription to generate cDNA as the sequencing template. Profiled with immunoSEQ multiplex PCR; TCRdb holds only in-frame clones, not every one. Of approximately 210,000 clones in the sample, 55% to 70% were seen once. Points on this clone: Antigen specificity is unknown.

This sample's treatment: oral pan-JAK inhibitor, 5-10 mg twice daily. CDR1 and CDR2 from the germline V gene are SQVTM and ANQGSEA. Germline trimming cut 3 bases from V and 4 bases from J; bases unmatched to any gene: 2. The CDR3 extends over 13 amino acids. Sample: CD4+ T cells sorted from blood, taken at week 4, from a patient treated with tofacitinib. This receptor was obtained from a human donor with alopecia areata. The J gene is TRBJ2-3, the V gene TRBV29-1; 9 nucleotides line up with TRBD1. The CDR3 coding sequence is TGCAGCGTTGAGGGACAGGGAGCAGATACGCAGTATTTT. The encoded protein is CSVEGQGADTQYF.